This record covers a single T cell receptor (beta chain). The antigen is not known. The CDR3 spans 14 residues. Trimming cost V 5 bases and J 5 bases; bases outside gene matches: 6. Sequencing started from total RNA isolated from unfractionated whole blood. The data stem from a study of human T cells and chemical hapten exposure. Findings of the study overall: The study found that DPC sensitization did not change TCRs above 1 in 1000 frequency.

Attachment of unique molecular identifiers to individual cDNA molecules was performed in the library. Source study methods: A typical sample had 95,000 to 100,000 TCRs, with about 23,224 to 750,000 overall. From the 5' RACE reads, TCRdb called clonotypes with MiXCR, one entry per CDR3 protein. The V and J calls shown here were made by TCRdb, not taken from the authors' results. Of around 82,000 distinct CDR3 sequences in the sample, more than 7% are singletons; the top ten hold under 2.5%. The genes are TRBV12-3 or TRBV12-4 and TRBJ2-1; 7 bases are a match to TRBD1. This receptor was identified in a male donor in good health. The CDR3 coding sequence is TGTGCCAGCAGTCCCCGGGACAGCAACAATGAGCAGTTCTTC. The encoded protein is CASSPRDSNNEQFF.